The rows below give T cell receptor beta chains drawn from one sample of a study of T-cell memory formation after mild COVID-19. TCRdb processed the 5' RACE reads anew with MiXCR; each CDR3 protein has one entry. The sample contains 200,000 or so distinct CDR3 sequences, roughly 18% of which appear only once. Sequencing used PBMCs or a T cell subset sorted from them (not recorded which). All receptors come from an adult woman who had mild COVID-19 (a few samples of this study predate the infection). Cell type and time point are not known. Each CDR3 is given with its conserved first and last residue. The D gene is left open where the match is weak. Rows may omit the clone size; those that give it use once, few, many or a size class.

CDR3: CATSDTGTTDTQYF; DNA: TGTGCCACCAGTGATACGGGTACCACAGATACGCAGTATTTT; D: .; length: 14; size: .; J: TRBJ2-3; V: TRBV24-1
CDR3: CASMPRGYSGYTF; DNA: TGTGCCAGCATGCCTCGCGGGTATAGTGGCTACACCTTC; D: .; length: 13; size: .; J: TRBJ1-2; V: TRBV12-3/TRBV12-4
CDR3: CSARDPLVPEDTQYF; DNA: TGCAGTGCTAGAGATCCCCTAGTTCCGGAAGATACGCAGTATTTT; D: .; length: 15; size: .; J: TRBJ2-3; V: TRBV20-1
CDR3: CASSYSGRHNQPQHF; DNA: TGTGCCAGCAGTTACTCGGGCAGGCATAATCAGCCCCAGCATTTT; D: .; length: 15; size: many; J: TRBJ1-5; V: TRBV6-5
CDR3: CASSRFSSGGAGTQYF; DNA: TGTGCCAGCAGCCGATTCTCCAGCGGGGGGGCCGGTACGCAGTATTTT; D: TRBD2; length: 16; size: .; J: TRBJ2-3; V: TRBV5-4
CDR3: CASSQEERTSGNTIYF; DNA: TGCGCCAGCAGCCAAGAAGAACGGACCTCTGGAAACACCATATATTTT; D: .; length: 16; size: few; J: TRBJ1-3; V: TRBV4-1
CDR3: CASSQDLESTQYF; DNA: TGTGCCAGCAGCCAAGATCTCGAGTCCACGCAGTATTTT; D: .; length: 13; size: .; J: TRBJ2-3; V: TRBV14
CDR3: CSATSTGISYEQYF; DNA: TGCAGTGCTACATCGACAGGCATCTCCTACGAGCAGTACTTC; D: .; length: 14; size: .; J: TRBJ2-7; V: TRBV20-1
CDR3: CASTPGQTLDTQYF; DNA: TGTGCCAGCACCCCGGGACAGACATTAGATACGCAGTATTTT; D: TRBD1; length: 14; size: few; J: TRBJ2-3; V: TRBV5-8
CDR3: CASSFARSSGFATF; DNA: TGCGCCAGCAGCTTCGCGCGAAGCTCGGGTTTTGCCACCTTC; D: .; length: 14; size: .; J: TRBJ1-2; V: TRBV5-1
CDR3: CASSLTGGEQYF; DNA: TGTGCCAGCAGCTTAACGGGTGGCGAGCAGTACTTC; D: .; length: 12; size: .; J: TRBJ2-7; V: TRBV5-4
CDR3: CASRKTGDEKLFF; DNA: TGTGCCAGCAGAAAGACAGGGGATGAAAAACTGTTTTTT; D: TRBD1; length: 13; size: few; J: TRBJ1-4; V: TRBV12-3/TRBV12-4
CDR3: CASSSVYNEQFF; DNA: TGTGCCAGCAGCTCCGTCTACAATGAGCAGTTCTTC; D: .; length: 12; size: .; J: TRBJ2-1; V: TRBV7-9
CDR3: CASSSRRTSQGTQYF; DNA: TGTGCCAGCAGCTCGAGACGGACTAGCCAGGGGACCCAGTACTTC; D: TRBD2; length: 15; size: few; J: TRBJ2-5; V: TRBV7-2
CDR3: CASYSGGDSYNEQFF; DNA: TGCGCCAGTTATAGCGGGGGGGACTCCTACAATGAGCAGTTCTTC; D: TRBD2; length: 15; size: many; J: TRBJ2-1; V: TRBV5-1
CDR3: CASSQDRGRALEQFF; DNA: TGTGCCAGCAGCCAAGATCGCGGGAGGGCCCTTGAGCAGTTCTTC; D: TRBD2; length: 15; size: .; J: TRBJ2-1; V: TRBV4-2
CDR3: CASSQVGGIEQYF; DNA: TGTGCCAGCAGCCAAGTTGGTGGGATTGAGCAGTACTTC; D: .; length: 13; size: .; J: TRBJ2-7; V: TRBV3-1
CDR3: CASSLGAPTLNYGYTF; DNA: TGTGCCAGCAGCCTGGGGGCACCAACATTAAACTATGGCTACACCTTC; D: .; length: 16; size: .; J: TRBJ1-2; V: TRBV6-5
CDR3: CASSLDGGSEKLFF; DNA: TGTGCCAGCAGCTTAGATGGTGGCAGTGAAAAACTGTTTTTT; D: .; length: 14; size: .; J: TRBJ1-4; V: TRBV7-2
CDR3: CASSKGTSGSNEQFF; DNA: TGTGCCAGCAGCAAAGGCACTAGCGGCAGCAATGAGCAGTTCTTC; D: TRBD2; length: 15; size: few; J: TRBJ2-1; V: TRBV3-1
CDR3: CASSQVMGVSQPQHF; DNA: TGCGCCAGCAGCCAAGTCATGGGGGTAAGTCAGCCCCAGCATTTT; D: .; length: 15; size: .; J: TRBJ1-5; V: TRBV4-1
CDR3: CATSRDSGTSGRAQYF; DNA: TGTGCCACCAGCAGAGACTCCGGGACTAGCGGGAGGGCGCAGTATTTT; D: TRBD2; length: 16; size: .; J: TRBJ2-3; V: TRBV15
CDR3: CASSRTGGGLAKNIQYF; DNA: TGCGCCAGCAGTCGGACAGGGGGCGGCCTAGCCAAAAACATTCAGTACTTC; D: TRBD1; length: 17; size: few; J: TRBJ2-4; V: TRBV4-1
CDR3: CASSDLGNTNYGYTF; DNA: TGTGCCAGCAGTGACCTTGGGAATACTAACTATGGCTACACCTTC; D: .; length: 15; size: few; J: TRBJ1-2; V: TRBV6-1
CDR3: CASSYAGGGTGEQFF; DNA: TGTGCCAGCAGTTACGCGGGCGGGGGGACCGGTGAGCAGTTCTTC; D: TRBD2; length: 15; size: .; J: TRBJ2-1; V: TRBV6-5
CDR3: CASSSKHRVEGNQPQHF; DNA: TGTGCCAGCAGCTCGAAGCACAGGGTGGAGGGCAATCAGCCCCAGCATTTT; D: .; length: 17; size: few; J: TRBJ1-5; V: TRBV7-8
CDR3: CASSLWTGGGELFF; DNA: TGCGCCAGCAGCTTGTGGACTGGTGGCGGGGAGCTGTTTTTT; D: .; length: 14; size: few; J: TRBJ2-2; V: TRBV5-1
CDR3: CASSQDLGVSSPLHF; DNA: TGCGCCAGCAGCCAAGATCTCGGGGTCAGCTCACCCCTCCACTTT; D: .; length: 15; size: .; J: TRBJ1-6; V: TRBV4-1
CDR3: CASSRLGGRAYNEQFF; DNA: TGTGCCAGCAGCCGCCTGGGCGGGAGGGCATACAATGAGCAGTTCTTC; D: TRBD2; length: 16; size: .; J: TRBJ2-1; V: TRBV12-3/TRBV12-4